This T cell receptor (beta chain) is drawn from a study of T cell responses to AZD1222 COVID-19 vaccine. Study conclusions and caveats: Regions 160-218 and 743-854 dominated among vaccine-associated CD4 TCRs spanning spike. Seropositive at baseline were only a handful of AZD1222 recipients.

Timing groups of about 4 and about 12 weeks for second doses were pooled. The assay was immunoSEQ multiplex PCR, and TCRdb's table has in-frame clones only and misses some. This sample yields approximately 130,000 clones, of which approximately 86% are seen a single time; around 5.3% belongs to the top ten. On this clone: As yet, its antigen is unknown.

The receptor comes from an adult who received the AZD1222 COVID-19 vaccine. The sample consisted of peripheral blood, taken 28 days after the second AZD1222 dose.

This chain's CDR3 is CASSLTGSYEQYF. The DNA of the CDR3 is TGCGCCAGCAGCCTGACAGGCTCCTACGAGCAGTACTTC. The genes are TRBV4-1 and TRBJ2-7, with D perhaps matching TRBD1 (6 bases). Germline CDR1 and CDR2: MGHRA and YSYEKL. The CDR3 has 13 amino acids. Trimming took off 4 bases at V and 0 bases at J, with 7 bases between the two ends.